This T cell receptor beta chain was sequenced in a study of blood T cell repertoires in COVID-19. Study at large: Acute and convalescent COVID-19 samples came from the United States, Italy and Spain. PBMCs, B-cell-depleted T cells, or T cells provided the cDNA or gDNA that made up the material.

Authors' processing steps: Estimation of nucleated cell counts was performed using reference gene primer amplification. Some clones are missing from TCRdb's copy, which holds only in-frame ones; the method was immunoSEQ multiplex PCR. V and J calls plus clone size are reproduced from that table; the DNA served to infer D and trimming. The sample holds about 280,000 clones; roughly 89% are singletons and the top ten take roughly 2.3%. The ends were cut back, 6 bases at V and 8 bases at J, with 13 bases in the middle. The CDR3 spans 12 residues. This TCR was sampled from a man over 45 with acute or convalescent COVID-19. The sequenced sample was peripheral blood. V and J are TRBV12-3 or TRBV12-4 and TRBJ1-2; D is unclear. The CDR3 DNA follows: TGTGCCAGCAGGGGCCCCCGGGAAGGCTACACCTTC. Protein: CASRGPREGYTF.